The rows below give T cell receptor beta chains drawn from one sample of a study of blood T cells in healthy people across ages. TCRdb redid the calling of the 5' RACE reads with MiXCR, one entry per CDR3 protein. The sample consists of roughly 2 million distinct CDR3 sequences, around 48% of them appearing once. The specimen was blood. The receptors stem from a woman in her thirties or forties in good health. CDR3s include the opening cysteine and the closing phenylalanine or tryptophan. The D gene is left open where the match is weak. Only part of the rows carry a size: once, few, many, or a class if the clone is expanded.

TRBJ2-5 | . | TRBV20-1 | . | CSAFQGIQETQYF | TGCAGTGCTTTCCAAGGGATCCAAGAGACCCAGTACTTC
TRBJ1-4 | TRBD1 | TRBV28 | . | CASSLGTGGSFLFF | TGTGCCAGCAGTTTAGGAACAGGGGGTTCCTTCTTGTTTTTT
TRBJ1-2 | . | TRBV14 | . | CASSPPRGRYGYTF | TGTGCCAGCAGCCCGCCCCGCGGCCGCTATGGCTACACCTTC
TRBJ2-3 | . | TRBV7-2 | . | CASRPWGNTQYF | TGTGCCAGCAGGCCGTGGGGAAATACGCAGTATTTT
TRBJ1-2 | TRBD1 | TRBV25-1 | . | CASSPPVGQGLRYGYTF | TGTGCCAGCAGTCCCCCCGTGGGACAGGGGCTTCGGTATGGCTACACCTTC
TRBJ1-5 | . | TRBV28 | . | CASSVRKGNQPQHF | TGTGCCAGCAGCGTGAGGAAGGGGAATCAGCCCCAGCATTTT
TRBJ1-2 | . | TRBV10-2 | few | CASSESSGYGYTF | TGCGCCAGCAGTGAGTCATCAGGGTATGGCTACACCTTC
TRBJ2-1 | . | TRBV7-3 | . | CASSLIRGNNEQFF | TGTGCCAGCAGCTTAATACGGGGAAACAATGAGCAGTTCTTC
TRBJ2-5 | TRBD2 | TRBV20-1 | . | CSARVSLRLAGGLETQYF | TGCAGTGCTAGAGTTAGTTTAAGGCTAGCGGGGGGTCTGGAGACCCAGTACTTC
TRBJ2-5 | TRBD1 | TRBV28 | many | CASSLSGQGVQETQYF | TGTGCCAGCAGTTTATCGGGGCAGGGGGTTCAAGAGACCCAGTACTTC
TRBJ1-5 | . | TRBV10-3 | . | CATLETGGQPQHF | TGTGCCACCCTTGAAACAGGAGGTCAGCCCCAGCATTTT
TRBJ2-1 | . | TRBV4-1 | few | CASSQPQGPWEQFF | TGCGCCAGCAGCCAACCTCAGGGCCCCTGGGAGCAGTTCTTC
TRBJ2-3 | TRBD1 | TRBV12-3/TRBV12-4 | few | CASSERTGGGTDTQYF | TGTGCCAGCAGTGAGCGGACAGGGGGGGGCACAGATACGCAGTATTTT
TRBJ1-2 | TRBD1 | TRBV27 | . | CASRPLTGTGENYGYTF | TGTGCCAGCAGACCTCTAACCGGGACAGGGGAGAACTATGGCTACACCTTC
TRBJ2-5 | . | TRBV7-2 | . | CASSLALGLPGEGEQYF | TGTGCCAGCAGCTTAGCGCTGGGGCTCCCAGGGGAGGGGGAGCAGTACTTC
TRBJ2-2 | TRBD1 | TRBV7-9 | . | CASSLTGDGELFF | TGTGCCAGCAGCTTAACAGGGGACGGGGAGCTGTTTTTT
TRBJ2-3 | . | TRBV7-2 | . | CASSCWEQGRDTQYF | TGTGCCAGCAGCTGTTGGGAACAGGGAAGAGATACGCAGTATTTT
TRBJ2-5 | . | TRBV29-1 | . | CSVAAGPGETQYF | TGCAGCGTAGCAGCGGGCCCAGGGGAGACCCAGTACTTC
TRBJ2-5 | . | TRBV18 | few | CASSPRLLQETQYF | TGTGCCAGCTCACCACGTTTACTTCAAGAGACCCAGTACTTC
TRBJ2-7 | . | TRBV12-3/TRBV12-4 | . | CASSFSPTYEQYF | TGTGCCAGCAGTTTCTCCCCAACCTACGAGCAGTACTTC
TRBJ1-1 | . | TRBV28 | . | CASLFFRAGGDTEAFF | TGTGCCAGCCTTTTTTTCCGGGCGGGAGGGGACACTGAAGCTTTCTTT
TRBJ2-7 | . | TRBV3-1 | . | CASSQDPKVGEQYF | TGTGCCAGCAGCCAAGACCCCAAAGTCGGCGAGCAGTACTTC
TRBJ2-7 | . | TRBV5-1 | . | CASSFHHEQYF | TGCGCCAGCAGCTTCCACCACGAGCAGTACTTC
TRBJ1-2 | . | TRBV9 | . | CASSVREDGYTF | TGTGCCAGCAGCGTCAGGGAGGATGGCTACACCTTC
TRBJ1-1 | . | TRBV5-1 | . | CASSFSTVRGSGNTEAFF | TGCGCCAGCAGCTTCTCCACAGTCAGGGGTAGTGGGAACACTGAAGCTTTCTTT
TRBJ1-2 | . | TRBV9 | . | CASSPMTGFYGYTF | TGTGCCAGCAGCCCCATGACGGGATTCTATGGCTACACCTTC
TRBJ2-7 | TRBD1 | TRBV28 | . | CASILDRGHNEQYF | TGTGCCAGCATTCTGGACAGGGGGCATAACGAGCAGTACTTC
TRBJ2-3 | TRBD2 | TRBV10-3 | . | CAINPGRADTQYF | TGTGCCATCAATCCTGGGAGGGCAGATACGCAGTATTTT
TRBJ1-2 | TRBD1 | TRBV6-2/TRBV6-3 | few | CASSAQGAWGYTF | TGTGCCAGCAGCGCCCAGGGGGCGTGGGGCTACACCTTC
TRBJ2-5 | . | TRBV5-1 | once | CASSEQADWVGETQYF | TGCGCCAGCAGCGAACAAGCGGATTGGGTAGGGGAGACCCAGTACTTC
TRBJ1-2 | . | TRBV4-2 | . | CASSQDAGSATGYTF | TGTGCCAGCAGCCAAGATGCGGGATCAGCCACTGGCTACACCTTC
TRBJ2-5 | TRBD1 | TRBV6-2/TRBV6-3 | . | CASSRQGRKTQYF | TGTGCCAGCAGCAGACAGGGGAGGAAGACCCAGTACTTC
TRBJ2-5 | TRBD1 | TRBV12-3/TRBV12-4 | . | CASSLAPMDRGARIQETQYF | TGTGCCAGCAGTTTAGCACCCATGGACAGGGGGGCCAGAATTCAAGAGACCCAGTACTTC
TRBJ2-5 | TRBD2 | TRBV20-1 | few | CSARELAGPETQYF | TGCAGTGCTAGAGAACTAGCGGGTCCAGAGACCCAGTACTTC
TRBJ1-1 | . | TRBV9 | . | CVSSVRVGMSTEAFF | TGTGTCAGCAGCGTTCGGGTAGGGATGTCGACTGAAGCTTTCTTT